Below are 10 T cell receptor beta chains sequenced from a single sample in a study of blood T cell repertoires in COVID-19. The assay was immunoSEQ multiplex PCR, and TCRdb's table has in-frame clones only and misses some. Of about 140,000 clones in the sample, 88% were seen once. Input material: peripheral blood. All receptors derive from a man aged 50 or older with active or convalescent COVID-19.

The chain recombines TRBV6-5 with TRBJ2-7; D remains unclear. The CDR3 runs to 14 residues. V lost 8 bases and J lost 4, with 18 bases in between. Germline CDR1 and CDR2: MNHEY and SVGAGI. DNA for the CDR3: TGTGCCAGCCGATCTACGGGTTTTTTGTACGAGCAGTACTTC. Protein product: CASRSTGFLYEQYF.

The V call is TRBV7-3, the J call TRBJ1-1, with TRBD1 matching over 7 bases. The CDR3 sequence is 13 residues long. V was clipped by 5 bases and J by 5 bases; unmatched bases: 5. Germline loops: CDR1 SGHTA, CDR2 FQGTGA. The CDR3 region has the DNA TGTGCCAGCAGCCCAGACAGGGAGACTGAAGCTTTCTTT. Protein: CASSPDRETEAFF.

The chain has TRBV24-1 and TRBJ1-2; the D is unclear. This CDR3 region has 12 residues. Trimming left V 5 bases short and J 5 bases short, with 8 bases between. Germline V gene sequence: CDR1 KGHDR, CDR2 SFDVKD. CDR3 in amino acids: CATSGTQYGYTF. CDR3 bases: TGTGCCACCAGTGGAACTCAATATGGCTACACCTTC.

The CDR3 DNA reads as TGTGCCAGCAGCCCCCAGGGCGGGTATGCGGGGGCGGGGGAGACCCAGTACTTC. This encodes CASSPQGGYAGAGETQYF. This sequence joins TRBV5-4 and TRBJ2-5; D perhaps matches TRBD2 (7 bases). Germline CDR1 SGHNT, CDR2 YYREEE (reference sequence). This CDR3 is 18 amino acids long. V was trimmed by 4 bases and J by 5 bases, leaving 27 bases between them.

The chain joins TRBV5-1 to TRBJ2-2; D possibly corresponds to TRBD2 (5 bases). The germline V and J ends were trimmed by 0 bases and 2 bases, with 11 bases remaining between them. Germline values: CDR1 SGHRS, CDR2 YFSETQ. This CDR3 region has 16 residues. CDR3 amino acids: CASSLVAGINTGELFF. The CDR3 DNA sequence: TGCGCCAGCAGCTTGGTTGCGGGTATAAACACCGGGGAGCTGTTTTTT.

This rearrangement joins TRBV6-1 to TRBJ1-2; D is perhaps TRBD1 (5 bases). CDR1 MNHNS and CDR2 SASEGT come from the germline V gene. V gave up 2 bases and J gave up 4 bases, with 20 bases separating them. The CDR3 consists of 17 residues. The CDR3 here is CASSEYRTGVLSYGYTF. The CDR3 nucleotides read TGTGCCAGCAGTGAATATCGGACGGGGGTTTTGAGCTATGGCTACACCTTC.

The V gene is TRBV6-1, the J gene TRBJ1-6; 9 bases match TRBD1. The CDR3 has 17 residues. Trimming at V came to 4 bases and at J to 7 bases, leaving 11 bases not matched to a gene. Germline CDR1 is MNHNS and CDR2 is SASEGT. CDR3 amino acids: CASSGLAGTGTNSPLHF. The CDR3 DNA sequence: TGTGCCAGCAGTGGGTTGGCCGGGACAGGGACCAATTCACCCCTCCACTTT.

The chain uses TRBV11-1 and TRBJ2-3, with a possible D match to TRBD2 (5 bases). The germline V and J ends were trimmed by 5 bases and 3 bases, with 12 bases remaining between them. Germline CDR1 and CDR2: SGHAT and FQDESV (reference sequence). CDR3 size: 14 residues. In nucleotides, the CDR3 is TGTGCCAGCAGCGACCGGGATCAAACAGATACGCAGTATTTT. Encoded protein: CASSDRDQTDTQYF.

This sequence joins TRBV19 and TRBJ2-1; 10 bases align to TRBD2. CDR1 LNHDA and CDR2 SQIVND come from the germline V gene (reference sequence). The CDR3 has 13 residues. V lost 8 bases and J lost 4; bases outside the gene matches: 2. CDR3 in DNA: TGTGCCAGTGGACTAGCGGAGTACAATGAGCAGTTCTTC. It encodes CASGLAEYNEQFF.

In DNA form, the CDR3 reads TGTGCCAGCAGCGGACTTCAGGGGGAGATTAATGAAAAACTGTTTTTT. As protein: CASSGLQGEINEKLFF. This chain links TRBV9 with TRBJ1-4; 7 nucleotides match TRBD1. The CDR3 contains 16 residues. Looked up from germline, CDR1 is SGDLS and CDR2 is YYNGEE. The J segment lost 4 bases and the V segment lost 3 bases, leaving 9 bases of the junction unmatched.